The 9 T cell receptor beta chains listed next were all sequenced from one sample in a study of blood T cell repertoires in COVID-19. Generated by immunoSEQ multiplex PCR, the TCRdb table keeps only in-frame clones and is missing some. The sample consists of about 300,000 clones, around 84% of them appearing once. Sequenced input: peripheral blood. All receptors derive from a human donor with COVID-19, enrolled during active disease. The donor label of this sample is uncertain.

This chain links TRBV3-1 (or the pseudogene TRBV3-2) with TRBJ1-5; D is unclear. V was pared by 3 bases and J by 4 bases, with 10 bases between. The CDR3 is 14 residues long. Germline V gene sequence: CDR1 LGHDT, CDR2 YNNKEL (reference sequence). The CDR3 loop is CASSQTEGNQPQHF. The CDR3 DNA reads as TGTGCCAGCAGCCAGACTGAGGGTAATCAGCCCCAGCATTTT.

The chain links TRBV10-3 to TRBJ2-3, with TRBD1 identical over 8 bases. CDR1 and CDR2 from the germline V gene are ENHRY and SYGVKD. This CDR3 is built from 15 residues. Trimming cost V 8 bases and J 0 bases; bases outside gene matches: 7. CDR3 region: CAIRGTGTSTDTQYF. The CDR3 coding sequence is TGTGCCATCCGAGGGACAGGCACTAGCACAGATACGCAGTATTTT.

This clone was detected only once. CDR3 in amino acids: CASSEYRTVEQFF. Here the CDR3 DNA reads TGTGCCAGCAGTGAATACCGGACTGTTGAGCAGTTCTTC. V gene TRBV6-1 combines with J gene TRBJ2-1; the D gene is possibly TRBD2 (5 bases). The CDR3 has 13 amino acids. Germline V lookup: CDR1 MNHNS, CDR2 SASEGT. The V and J ends lost 2 bases and 9 bases respectively, with 11 bases between them.

The V call is TRBV7-2, the J call TRBJ1-2; maybe TRBD1 (5 bases). Trimming stripped 0 bases from V and 7 bases from J, with 12 bases between. Germline loops: CDR1 SGHTA, CDR2 FQGNSA. This CDR3 comprises 14 residues. In DNA form, the CDR3 reads TGTGCCAGCAGCTTAGCGTTTGGAGGGGTTGGCTACACCTTC. Translating it yields CASSLAFGGVGYTF.

This rearrangement joins TRBV5-4 to TRBJ2-1, with 8 bases aligning to TRBD2. The CDR3 covers 15 residues. The trim removed 4 bases at V and 10 bases at J, leaving 13 bases unmatched. From germline, CDR1 is SGHNT and CDR2 YYREEE (reference sequence). CDR3 DNA sequence: TGTGCCAGCAGCCTGGGGTCTAGCGGGCTAGGGGAGCAGTTCTTC. Its protein product is CASSLGSSGLGEQFF.

The rearrangement links TRBV15 to TRBJ2-7; D possibly corresponds to TRBD2 (7 bases). Germline V gene sequence: CDR1 LNHNV, CDR2 YYDKDF (reference sequence). The V and J ends lost 8 bases and 1 base respectively, with 15 bases between them. The CDR3 totals 14 residues. This CDR3 is CATGWGGGSYEQYF. The CDR3 DNA reads TGTGCCACCGGGTGGGGGGGCGGATCCTACGAGCAGTACTTC.

A few counts support this clone. The chain links TRBV21-1 to TRBJ2-1; the DNA was not used to check the table's D call, TRBD2. TRBV21-1 is labeled a pseudogene. The CDR3 runs to 15 residues. For the CDR3, the DNA is TGTGCCAGCAATAGAGGTTTTCCCTCCTACAATGAGCAGTTCTTC. Protein: CASNRGFPSYNEQFF.

In DNA, the CDR3 is TGTGCCAGCAGCCTCGGAACTAACAATGAGCAGTTCTTC. Translation gives CASSLGTNNEQFF. The chain carries TRBV7-3 and TRBJ2-1; D gene uncertain. In germline, CDR1 is SGHTA, CDR2 FQGTGA. The CDR3 contains 13 residues. Trimming took off 5 bases at V and 5 bases at J, with 10 bases between the two ends.

The chain recombines TRBV29-1 with TRBJ1-2; TRBD1 matches 9 bases. This CDR3 is 16 amino acids long. Germline loops: CDR1 SQVTM, CDR2 ANQGSEA. J lost 5 bases, V lost 7 bases, and 17 bases had no gene match. In DNA form, the CDR3 reads TGCAGCGCCCCAACAAGCGGGACAGGGAGCGGATATGGCTACACCTTC. This sequence encodes CSAPTSGTGSGYGYTF.